The 24 T cell receptor beta chains in this list originate from one sample, sequenced in a study of control samples from healthy donors and cancer patients. The table came from immunoSEQ multiplex PCR; TCRdb's copy has only in-frame clones and leaves some out. Of around 130,000 clones listed, around 92% are singletons. Specimen: blood. The receptors originated from a man between 45 and 60 years old in good health.

The J gene is TRBJ1-5, the V gene TRBV25-1; D gene unclear. CDR1 is MGHDK, CDR2 SYGVNS, per germline. V was clipped by 1 base and J by 1 base, with 5 bases between them. The CDR3 is made up of 14 amino acids. For the CDR3, the DNA is TGTGCCAGCAGTGAATCGGGGAGCAATCAGCCCCAGCATTTT. This encodes CASSESGSNQPQHF.

The chain employs TRBV15 and TRBJ1-1; D call uncertain. Germline V gives CDR1 LNHNV, CDR2 YYDKDF (reference sequence). The CDR3 sequence is 12 residues long. Trimming pared 1 base from V and 3 bases from J, leaving 3 bases between. The CDR3 here is CATSRGDTEAFF. CDR3 nucleotide sequence: TGTGCCACCAGCAGAGGGGACACTGAAGCTTTCTTT.

The chain couples TRBV5-6 to TRBJ1-6; tentatively, D is TRBD1 (5 bases). The CDR3 loop spans 14 amino acids. The V gene's germline CDR1 is SGHDT and CDR2 YYEEEE. V was pared by 4 bases and J by 7 bases, with 12 bases between. CDR3 sequence reads: CASSDWDVNSPLHF. The CDR3 DNA follows: TGTGCCAGCAGCGATTGGGACGTCAATTCACCCCTCCACTTT.

The CDR3 DNA reads as TGTGCCACCAGTCAGGCAGGTTCTACCCATGGCTACACCTTC. This encodes CATSQAGSTHGYTF. The V and J genes are TRBV24-1 and TRBJ1-2; D uncertain. This CDR3 is built from 14 residues. Trimming stripped 6 bases from V and 6 bases from J, with 16 bases between. Germline V gene lookup returns CDR1 KGHDR and CDR2 SFDVKD.

The chain employs TRBV9 and TRBJ1-5; TRBD1 matches at 8 bases. V trimming: 0 bases; J trimming: 3 bases; junction bases outside the gene matches: 5. The germline gives CDR1 SGDLS, CDR2 YYNGEE. The CDR3 covers 16 residues. CDR3 sequence: CASSVGAGGPNQPQHF. Here the CDR3 DNA reads TGTGCCAGCAGCGTAGGGGCAGGGGGCCCCAATCAGCCCCAGCATTTT.

V is TRBV7-7 and J is TRBJ2-2, with D perhaps matching TRBD2 (6 bases). Germline V gives CDR1 SSHAT, CDR2 FNYEAQ (reference sequence). There are 16 residues in the CDR3. The V and J ends lost 0 bases and 3 bases respectively, with 11 bases between them. CDR3 loop: CASSLAGGLDTGELFF. In DNA form, the CDR3 reads TGTGCCAGCAGCTTAGCGGGGGGACTTGACACCGGGGAGCTGTTTTTT. Full variable domain (remainder filled in from reference TRBV7-7 and TRBJ2-2): GAGVSQSPRYKVTKRGQDVTLRCDPISSHATLYWYQQALGQGPEFLTYFNYEAQPDKSGLPSDRFSAERPEGSISTLTIQRTEQRDSAMYRCASSLAGGLDTGELFFGEGSRLTVL.

This chain joins TRBV18 and TRBJ2-7, with unresolved D. Germline V gene data show CDR1 as KGHSH and CDR2 as LQKENI. Trimming took off 0 bases at V and 0 bases at J, with 9 bases between the two ends. The CDR3 consists of 15 residues. The CDR3 sequence: CASSPPSTASYEQYF. In nucleotides, the CDR3 is TGTGCCAGCTCACCACCATCGACGGCCTCCTACGAGCAGTACTTC.

The rearrangement links TRBV5-1 to TRBJ1-1; D may be TRBD1 (6 bases). The CDR3 consists of 17 residues. Germline values: CDR1 SGHRS, CDR2 YFSETQ. The V and J ends lost 4 bases and 1 base respectively, with 20 bases between them. Here the CDR3 reads CASSPFLRGPGNTEAFF. CDR3 DNA sequence: TGCGCCAGCAGCCCATTCCTCAGGGGCCCAGGGAACACTGAAGCTTTCTTT.

Here the CDR3 reads CASSVRAGGPDFTDTQYF. The CDR3 region has the DNA TGTGCCAGCAGCGTAAGGGCGGGGGGGCCAGATTTCACAGATACGCAGTATTTT. This sequence joins TRBV9 and TRBJ2-3; 9 positions match TRBD2. Per the germline V gene, CDR1 is SGDLS and CDR2 is YYNGEE. There are 18 residues in the CDR3. With V trimmed by 1 base and J by 2 bases, 11 bases remained unmatched.

The chain joins TRBV18 to TRBJ2-1; the D gene could be TRBD1 or TRBD2 (5 bases each). Germline V gene sequence: CDR1 KGHSH, CDR2 LQKENI. Between the trimmed V and J ends, which lost 1 base and 8 bases, there was a span of 15 bases. This CDR3 contains 15 residues. The CDR3 reads CASSPQRQGGHEQFF. Here the CDR3 DNA reads TGTGCCAGCTCACCACAGCGGCAGGGTGGACATGAGCAGTTCTTC.

The CDR3 reads CAGSGTTTGELFF. The CDR3 DNA is TGTGCCGGTTCGGGGACTACCACCGGGGAGCTGTTTTTT. V gene TRBV19 combines with J gene TRBJ2-2, with TRBD2 matching 7 bases. Germline assignment: CDR1 LNHDA and CDR2 SQIVND (reference sequence). The CDR3 length is 13 residues. J lost 4 bases, V lost 11 bases, and 7 bases had no gene match.

The sample holds a few counts of this clone. J is TRBJ2-7 and V is TRBV7-8, with a possible D match to TRBD1 (5 bases). The germline V gene encodes CDR1 SGHVS and CDR2 FQNEAQ. V lost 3 bases to trimming and J lost 2 bases, with 17 bases between them. This CDR3 spans 16 amino acids. Here the CDR3 reads CASSFGRGSGTYEQYF. CDR3 DNA sequence: TGTGCCAGCAGCTTCGGAAGGGGATCAGGGACCTACGAGCAGTACTTC.

This chain links TRBV7-6 with TRBJ2-5; 9 bases are shared with TRBD1. The J segment lost 0 bases and the V segment lost 5 bases, leaving 4 bases of the junction unmatched. The germline CDR1 and CDR2 sequences are SGHVS and FNYEAQ. The CDR3 runs to 15 residues. The CDR3 region is CASSTGQGYQETQYF. CDR3 in DNA: TGTGCCAGCAGCACGGGACAGGGCTACCAAGAGACCCAGTACTTC.

The chain joins TRBV18 to TRBJ1-2, with D perhaps matching TRBD1 (6 bases). Trimming pared 2 bases from V and 4 bases from J, leaving 11 bases between. This CDR3 is 14 amino acids long. Germline CDR1 is KGHSH and CDR2 is LQKENI. The CDR3 nucleotides read TGTGCCAGCTCACCAGGGCAGGGGAGCTATGGCTACACCTTC. This encodes CASSPGQGSYGYTF.

The chain joins TRBV6-4 to TRBJ2-6; maybe TRBD1 (5 bases). V lost 6 bases and J 0 bases, leaving 12 bases between the germline ends. CDR1 is MRHNA and CDR2 is SNTAGT in the germline V gene. The CDR3 extends over 16 amino acids. In DNA, the CDR3 is TGTGCCAGCAGCGGACAAACCGTCTCTGGGGCCAACGTCCTGACTTTC. Its translation: CASSGQTVSGANVLTF.

The V and J genes are TRBV10-3 and TRBJ1-5; D perhaps matches TRBD1 (6 bases). Per the germline V gene, CDR1 is ENHRY and CDR2 is SYGVKD. Trimming took off 3 bases at V and 7 bases at J, with 16 bases between the two ends. CDR3 length equals 15 residues. This CDR3 is CAISEKGGDGQPQHF. DNA for the CDR3: TGTGCCATCAGTGAAAAGGGGGGAGACGGGCAGCCCCAGCATTTT.

The chain carries TRBV24-1 and TRBJ2-1, with D possibly matching TRBD1 (6 bases). The V end was cut by 4 bases, the J end by 7 bases, with 16 bases between. The CDR3 runs 15 residues. Germline V gene data show CDR1 as KGHDR and CDR2 as SFDVKD. The CDR3 region has the DNA TGTGCCACCAGTGACCCCGAGGACAGCCGAAATGAGCAGTTCTTC. Amino acids: CATSDPEDSRNEQFF.

This chain joins TRBV13 and TRBJ2-3; 10 nucleotides match TRBD1. This CDR3 is built from 17 residues. Looked up from germline, CDR1 is PRHDT and CDR2 is FYEKMQ (reference sequence). V trimming: 5 bases; J trimming: 1 base; junction bases outside the gene matches: 9. CDR3 nucleotides: TGTGCCAGCAGCAGCCCCGGGACAGGGGTCCGCACAGATACGCAGTATTTT. Protein sequence: CASSSPGTGVRTDTQYF.

The V gene is TRBV4-2, the J gene TRBJ2-7; TRBD1 matches 8 bases. V lost 3 bases and J lost 5; bases outside the gene matches: 3. Germline lookup yields CDR1 LGHNA and CDR2 YNFKEQ. This CDR3 has 13 residues. The CDR3 protein is CASSQDRANEQYF. The DNA for the CDR3 is TGTGCCAGCAGCCAGGACAGGGCGAACGAGCAGTACTTC.

The chain is built from TRBV6-2 or TRBV6-3 and TRBJ2-7; 11 bases align to TRBD2. This CDR3 spans 15 amino acids. Germline V gene sequence: CDR1 MNHEY, CDR2 SVGEGT. The ends lost 6 bases at V and 7 bases at J; junction bases unmatched: 11. The CDR3 loop reads CASSPPLASGGEQYF. For the CDR3, the DNA is TGTGCCAGCAGCCCCCCGTTGGCTAGCGGGGGGGAGCAGTACTTC.

This clone was found once. The CDR3 DNA reads as TGTGCCAGCAGCCAAACCGGGACTAGCGGATTCACAGATACGCAGTATTTT. Translation: CASSQTGTSGFTDTQYF. The V call is TRBV2, the J call TRBJ2-3; 11 bases are a match to TRBD2. Germline CDR1 is SNHLY and CDR2 is FYNNEI. This CDR3 has 17 amino acids. J was trimmed by 2 bases and V by 6 bases; bases with no gene match: 10.

The gene calls are TRBV5-3 and TRBJ2-5; 10 bases align to TRBD2. TRBV5-3 is an ORF; its function is uncertain. V dropped 2 bases and J dropped 3; count of bases not matched to a gene: 7. The CDR3 consists of 16 residues. CDR3 protein: CARSLETSGLKETQYF. The CDR3 nucleotides are TGTGCCAGAAGCTTAGAGACTAGCGGGTTAAAAGAGACCCAGTACTTC.

The chain has TRBV18 and TRBJ1-1, with a tentative D call TRBD1 (6 bases). Germline CDR1 KGHSH, CDR2 LQKENI. The CDR3 has 15 amino acids. Deletions cut 2 bases from V and 2 bases from J, with 12 bases between. CDR3 sequence: CASSPDRTRNTEAFF. The CDR3 DNA reads as TGTGCCAGCTCACCAGACAGGACCAGAAACACTGAAGCTTTCTTT. The full variable domain, completed using reference TRBV18 and TRBJ1-1, is NAGVMQNPRHLVRRRGQEARLRCSPMKGHSHVYWYRQLPEEGLKFMVYLQKENIIDESGMPKERFSAEFPKEGPSILRIQQVVRGDSAAYFCASSPDRTRNTEAFFGQGTRLTVV.

Here the CDR3 DNA reads TGTGCCAGCAGCTTAGTTGCAACCGGGGAGCTGTTTTTT. It is translated as CASSLVATGELFF. The V gene is TRBV7-8, the J gene TRBJ2-2; no clear D. V lost 1 base, J lost 5 bases, and 5 bases lay in between. The length of the CDR3 is 13 residues. The germline V gene has CDR1 SGHVS and CDR2 FQNEAQ.